This TCR beta chain was identified in a study of blood T cell repertoires in COVID-19. CDR3 length: 15 residues. The V end lost 2 bases, the J end lost 3 bases, and 11 bases lay between the germline ends. The germline V gene has CDR1 MNHNY and CDR2 SVGAGI (reference sequence). This table comes from immunoSEQ multiplex PCR, and its TCRdb copy is limited to in-frame clones, with some not included. The profile shows about 240,000 clones, about four fifths of them singletons. This TCR came from a man younger than 45 who had recovered from COVID-19. Sequenced sample: peripheral blood. The gene calls are TRBV6-6 and TRBJ1-5; tentative D call: TRBD1 (6 bases). CDR3: CASSYTTGTNQPQHF. CDR3 nucleotide sequence: TGTGCCAGCAGTTACACAACAGGGACCAATCAGCCCCAGCATTTT.